This TCR beta chain was sequenced in a study of blood T cell repertoires in COVID-19. Study background: The origin of the acute and convalescent COVID-19 samples was the United States, Italy and Spain. The analysed material was cDNA or gDNA that came from T cells, B-cell-depleted T cells, or PBMCs.

V dropped 3 bases and J dropped 1 base, with 18 bases sitting between them. Per germline, CDR1 KGHSH and CDR2 LQKENI. This CDR3 is 17 amino acids long. In the original processing: Amplification of reference gene primers provided the estimated nucleated cell counts. Profiled with immunoSEQ multiplex PCR; TCRdb holds only in-frame clones, not every one. The DNA was the basis for D and trimming; V, J and clone size are from that table. The table records some 150,000 clones, approximately 90% of them present only once. The specimen sequenced was peripheral blood. The V gene is TRBV18, the J gene TRBJ1-1; a possible D gene is TRBD1 (5 bases). The TCR originated in an older woman with active COVID-19. This CDR3 is CASSPGGRDGRNTEAFF. Written as DNA, the CDR3 is TGTGCCAGCTCACCGGGTGGGCGGGACGGACGGAACACTGAAGCTTTCTTT.